Here is one T cell receptor beta chain with its context. The V gene's germline CDR1 is SGHKS and CDR2 YYEKEE (reference sequence). The CDR3 consists of 15 residues. V lost 1 base to trimming and J lost 7 bases; unmatched junction nucleotides: 9. The data stem from a study of T cell responses to AZD1222 COVID-19 vaccine. The method was immunoSEQ multiplex PCR; TCRdb's version includes in-frame clones alone and lacks a portion of them. In the table there are about 110,000 clones, roughly 87% of which are singletons. This chain connects TRBV5-5 to TRBJ1-2; TRBD1 matches 8 bases. The sequenced sample was peripheral blood, obtained on day 0 of MenACWY control vaccination. This sequence originates from an adult in good health. In DNA, the CDR3 is TGTGCCAGCAGCTTGTGGGCAGGGGGCACGAGTGGCTACACCTTC. As protein: CASSLWAGGTSGYTF.